This T cell receptor (beta chain) is from a study of blood T cell repertoires in COVID-19. In the source study's methods: Counts of nucleated cells, estimated from reference gene primer amplification, were obtained. Clones were read by immunoSEQ multiplex PCR, and TCRdb kept only the in-frame ones, dropping some. V and J calls and clone size are those listed in that table; D and trimming were worked out from the DNA. The table includes approximately 100,000 clones, less than 85% detected once. V gave up 3 bases and J gave up 7 bases; unmatched junction bases: 6. The CDR3 consists of 16 residues. Germline V gene sequence: CDR1 KGHSH, CDR2 LQKENI.

The sample comprised peripheral blood. The source is a woman aged 55-75 years with acute or convalescent COVID-19. The rearrangement links TRBV18 to TRBJ1-4; TRBD1 agrees at 12 bases. CDR3 DNA sequence: TGTGCCAGCTCACCCCTCCCGGGACAGGGGGCTGAAAAACTGTTTTTT. This gives the protein CASSPLPGQGAEKLFF.